The 27 T cell receptor beta chains given below trace back to one sample, sequenced in a study of control samples from healthy donors and cancer patients. Profiled with immunoSEQ multiplex PCR; TCRdb holds only in-frame clones, not every one. The table lists about 160,000 clones, roughly 94% of them singletons, with around 8% in the top ten. Sequenced: blood. These receptors all stem from a woman in her thirties or forties in good health.

The genes are TRBV10-2 and TRBJ2-3; D not certain. The CDR3 covers 14 residues. The germline V and J ends were trimmed by 3 bases and 4 bases, with 11 bases remaining between them. Germline CDR1 WSHSY, CDR2 SAAADI. Here the CDR3 reads CASSDSGSSDTQYF. In DNA, the CDR3 is TGCGCCAGCAGTGATTCGGGTAGCTCAGATACGCAGTATTTT.

The CDR3 here is CASSPPSGQVYGYTF. The CDR3 nucleotides read TGTGCCAGCTCACCACCCTCGGGACAGGTCTATGGCTACACCTTC. The V and J genes are TRBV18 and TRBJ1-2, with 8 bases that match TRBD1. CDR1 and CDR2 (germline): KGHSH, LQKENI. The J segment lost 4 bases and the V segment lost 0 bases, leaving 4 bases of the junction unmatched. This CDR3 has 15 residues.

This sequence joins TRBV27 and TRBJ1-2; D unclear. Germline V gene lookup returns CDR1 MNHEY and CDR2 SMNVEV (reference sequence). The CDR3 contains 15 residues. Trimming pared 3 bases from V and 4 bases from J, leaving 15 bases between. The CDR3 reads CASSFEPVSVYGYTF. The CDR3 DNA sequence: TGTGCCAGCAGTTTTGAGCCCGTGAGCGTCTATGGCTACACCTTC.

CDR3 sequence reads: CASSLAGRGGAFF. In nucleotides, the CDR3 is TGTGCCAGCAGCTTGGCCGGCAGGGGAGGCGCTTTCTTT. This chain connects TRBV5-4 to TRBJ1-1, with a possible D match to TRBD1 (6 bases). Germline V gene data show CDR1 as SGHNT and CDR2 as YYREEE (reference sequence). V lost 0 bases and J 11 bases, leaving 14 bases between the germline ends. The CDR3 runs 13 residues.

The gene calls are TRBV7-2 and TRBJ2-4, with D possibly matching TRBD2 (5 bases). This CDR3 region has 16 residues. Germline-derived CDR1 and CDR2 are SGHTA and FQGNSA. V was shortened by 4 bases and J by 3 bases, with 16 bases between the two germline ends. The CDR3 DNA reads as TGTGCCAGCAGCTCAACATCTGGACTCCGCAAAAACATTCAGTACTTC. It translates to CASSSTSGLRKNIQYF.

About this clone itself: One end of the junction does not line up with germline, which may come from a read error. The rearrangement links TRBV7-9 to TRBJ2-2; TRBD2 matches 8 bases. The germline CDR1 and CDR2 sequences are SEHNR and FQNEAQ (reference sequence). The length of the CDR3 is 11 residues. CDR3 region: CASVSGGALFF. DNA for the CDR3: TGTGCCAGCGTCTCGGGAGGGGCGCTGTTTTTT.

V gene TRBV6-2 or TRBV6-3 combines with J gene TRBJ2-3; D not resolved. CDR1 and CDR2 (germline): MNHEY, SVGEGT. Trimming took off 2 bases at V and 10 bases at J, with 7 bases between the two ends. The CDR3 runs 11 residues. Here the CDR3 reads CASSYPTSQYF. The CDR3 coding sequence is TGTGCCAGCAGTTACCCCACATCGCAGTATTTT.

The gene calls are TRBV7-9 and TRBJ2-5, with 9 bases that match TRBD2. The V and J ends lost 5 bases and 8 bases, in that order; junction bases with no gene match: 15. This CDR3 spans 16 amino acids. Germline CDR1 reads SEHNR; CDR2 reads FQNEAQ (reference sequence). The CDR3: CASSPSGTSPTGTQYF. The CDR3 region has the DNA TGTGCCAGCAGCCCATCAGGGACTAGCCCAACTGGCACCCAGTACTTC.

V usage is TRBV15 and J usage is TRBJ1-2; the match to TRBD1 covers 8 bases. The CDR3 is 15 amino acids. Germline V CDR1 and CDR2: LNHNV, YYDKDF (reference sequence). Trimming removed 2 bases from V and 4 bases from J; junction bases left unmatched: 6. The CDR3 protein is CATSRTRDRIYGYTF. The CDR3 DNA follows: TGTGCCACCAGCAGAACCCGGGACAGGATCTATGGCTACACCTTC.

J is TRBJ1-1 and V is TRBV10-3; D not certain. The CDR3 has 13 residues. CDR1 is ENHRY, CDR2 SYGVKD, per germline. With 6 bases removed from V and 1 base from J, the gap between germline ends came to 9 bases. CDR3 region: CAIRPLSNTEAFF. The CDR3 nucleotides read TGTGCCATCAGGCCCTTATCGAACACTGAAGCTTTCTTT.

This chain connects TRBV30 to TRBJ2-1; 7 bases are a match to TRBD2. This CDR3 region has 14 residues. Per germline, CDR1 GTSNPN and CDR2 SVGIG (reference sequence). The trim removed 4 bases at V and 8 bases at J, leaving 11 bases unmatched. The CDR3 loop is CAWNRLARGDEQFF. DNA for the CDR3: TGTGCCTGGAACAGACTAGCTCGGGGGGATGAGCAGTTCTTC.

Concerning this clone itself: This sample includes further DNA sequences coding for the same CDR3. V usage is TRBV5-6 and J usage is TRBJ1-1; tentatively, D is TRBD1 (6 bases). Per the germline V gene, CDR1 is SGHDT and CDR2 is YYEEEE. The CDR3 is 13 residues long. The V and J ends lost 5 bases and 5 bases respectively, with 13 bases between them. The CDR3 DNA sequence: TGTGCCAGCAGTACGGGACACCCGACTGAAGCTTTCTTT. It translates to CASSTGHPTEAFF. The whole variable domain, remainder taken from reference TRBV5-6 and TRBJ1-1, is DAGVTQSPTHLIKTRGQQVTLRCSPKSGHDTVSWYQQALGQGPQFIFQYYEEEERQRGNFPDRFSGHQFPNYSSELNVNALLLGDSALYLCASSTGHPTEAFFGQGTRLTVV.

The rearrangement links TRBV7-2 to TRBJ1-1; tentatively, D is TRBD1 (5 bases). CDR3 length: 15 amino acids. V was pared by 3 bases and J by 8 bases, with 19 bases between. Germline lookup yields CDR1 SGHTA and CDR2 FQGNSA. DNA for the CDR3: TGTGCCAGCAGCTTTAATCCCCCCCCGACAGCAGAAGCTTTCTTT. This translates into CASSFNPPPTAEAFF.

The table lists this clone with a few counts. The chain is built from TRBV3-1 (or the pseudogene TRBV3-2) and TRBJ2-7; 7 nucleotides align to TRBD1. The CDR3 contains 14 residues. The germline gives CDR1 LGHDT, CDR2 YNNKEL (reference sequence). The V and J ends lost 4 bases and 10 bases, in that order; junction bases with no gene match: 13. The CDR3 DNA reads TGTGCCAGCAGCCCCGGACAGGAAGGCCGACGACAGTACTTC. Translation: CASSPGQEGRRQYF.

The V gene is TRBV9, the J gene TRBJ1-1; the D is unclear. The CDR3 sequence is 16 residues long. Between the trimmed V and J ends, which lost 3 bases and 2 bases, there was a span of 17 bases. CDR1 and CDR2 from the germline V gene are SGDLS and YYNGEE. The CDR3 is CASSGNLAEGNTEAFF. The CDR3 bases are TGTGCCAGCAGCGGTAACTTAGCAGAAGGTAACACTGAAGCTTTCTTT.

The chain has TRBV7-9 and TRBJ2-7, with a weak D call TRBD1 (6 bases). This CDR3 is built from 16 residues. Trimming took off 4 bases at V and 0 bases at J, with 16 bases between the two ends. CDR1 is SEHNR and CDR2 is FQNEAQ in the germline V gene (reference sequence). The CDR3 reads CASSSHRVKPSYEQYF. CDR3 bases: TGTGCCAGCAGCTCTCACAGGGTTAAACCCTCCTACGAGCAGTACTTC.

The rearrangement joins TRBV19 to TRBJ2-3, with 10 bases identical to TRBD1. Germline-derived CDR1 and CDR2 are LNHDA and SQIVND (reference sequence). The V gene end was trimmed by 10 bases and the J gene end by 4 bases; junction bases not matched to a gene: 8. The CDR3 is 14 residues long. This CDR3 reads CAIGGTGAPDTQYF. The CDR3, as DNA: TGTGCCATTGGGGGGACAGGGGCCCCAGATACGCAGTATTTT.

The chain has TRBV4-1 and TRBJ1-1; perhaps TRBD1 as D (5 bases). Trimming cost V 4 bases and J 2 bases, with 14 bases left between them. The CDR3 extends over 15 amino acids. CDR1 MGHRA and CDR2 YSYEKL come from the germline V gene. CDR3 amino acids: CASSLLLTANTEAFF. In DNA form, the CDR3 reads TGCGCCAGCAGCCTTCTCCTGACAGCTAACACTGAAGCTTTCTTT.

This rearrangement joins TRBV29-1 to TRBJ2-3, with D possibly being TRBD1 (6 bases). The CDR3 runs 14 residues. Germline V CDR1 and CDR2: SQVTM, ANQGSEA. The V and J ends lost 5 bases and 5 bases respectively, with 17 bases between them. The CDR3 DNA reads TGCAGCGTTCTAAGGGACACCTTGGGAGATACGCAGTATTTT. It specifies CSVLRDTLGDTQYF.

J is TRBJ1-2 and V is TRBV7-2, with D hard to call. This CDR3 spans 11 amino acids. From germline, CDR1 is SGHTA and CDR2 FQGNSA. V shed 1 base and J shed 6 bases, with 3 bases lying between them. The CDR3 reads CASSLVDGYTF. CDR3 bases: TGTGCCAGCAGCTTAGTGGATGGCTACACCTTC.

This rearrangement joins TRBV30 to TRBJ1-1; D possibly corresponds to TRBD1 (6 bases). V was cut by 1 base and J by 5 bases, with 29 bases left in between. The germline V gene encodes CDR1 GTSNPN and CDR2 SVGIG (reference sequence). The CDR3 consists of 19 residues. In DNA form, the CDR3 reads TGTGCCTGGAGTGGCGGCCCCCAAGGACCGGACAGCGAGGGGACTGAAGCTTTCTTT. Its protein is CAWSGGPQGPDSEGTEAFF.

This chain uses TRBV29-1 with TRBJ2-3; D uncertain. Trimming took off 7 bases at V and 0 bases at J, with 8 bases between the two ends. CDR1 is SQVTM, CDR2 ANQGSEA, per germline. The CDR3 length is 12 residues. CDR3 in DNA: TGCAGCGGGTCCTATAGCACAGATACGCAGTATTTT. Its translation: CSGSYSTDTQYF.

CDR3 DNA sequence: TGCGCCAGCAGTGCGAACCCGGGTAGCACAGATACGCAGTATTTT. Translation gives CASSANPGSTDTQYF. This sequence joins TRBV5-1 and TRBJ2-3; D gene ambiguous. This CDR3 is built from 15 residues. Trimming left V 5 bases short and J 0 bases short, with 13 bases between. Germline V gene lookup returns CDR1 SGHRS and CDR2 YFSETQ.

The DNA for the CDR3 is TGTGCCAGCAGCTTAGCGCGTAGGAGCTCTGGAAACACCATATATTTT. Protein product: CASSLARRSSGNTIYF. V usage is TRBV7-9 and J usage is TRBJ1-3; D uncertain. Germline V gene lookup returns CDR1 SEHNR and CDR2 FQNEAQ (reference sequence). This CDR3 comprises 16 residues. Trimming stripped 0 bases from V and 0 bases from J, with 9 bases between.

The genes are TRBV10-1 and TRBJ1-1; 7 bases map to TRBD1. CDR1 WNHNN and CDR2 SYGVQD come from the germline V gene (reference sequence). Trimming cost V 5 bases and J 4 bases; bases outside gene matches: 7. The CDR3 is 14 residues long. In DNA, the CDR3 is TGCGCCAGCAGTCGGGACAGTGGGACCACTGAAGCTTTCTTT. Its protein product is CASSRDSGTTEAFF.

The CDR3 DNA reads TGTGCCACCAGCACGGGCAGGGGGCGCGAGAAGGGTACTGAAGCTTTCTTT. Residues: CATSTGRGREKGTEAFF. The rearrangement joins TRBV15 to TRBJ1-1; 8 positions match TRBD1. Unmatched junction bases numbered 15, after V lost 4 bases and J lost 5 bases. Germline V lookup: CDR1 LNHNV, CDR2 YYDKDF (reference sequence). CDR3 length: 17 amino acids.

This clone was counted once. V is TRBV5-4 and J is TRBJ2-5; TRBD1 agrees at 11 bases. Germline CDR1 reads SGHNT; CDR2 reads YYREEE (reference sequence). The CDR3 loop spans 15 amino acids. V shed 5 bases, J shed 5 bases, and the junction held 8 bases outside the gene matches. CDR3 sequence reads: CASSSGTGGRETQYF. As DNA, the CDR3 is TGTGCCAGCAGTTCCGGGACAGGGGGTCGGGAGACCCAGTACTTC.